Shown below are 11 T cell receptor beta chains from a single sample sequenced in a study of cytomegalovirus exposure and HLA in healthy donors. A multiplex PCR was run with 60 Vbeta primers and 13 Jbeta primers. Profiled with immunoSEQ multiplex PCR; TCRdb holds only in-frame clones, not every one. The sample shows approximately 190,000 clones, roughly four fifths of them seen only once. Sequencing used PBMCs. The receptor source for this set is a woman under 30 in good health and CMV-seronegative.

J is TRBJ2-5 and V is TRBV7-2; perhaps TRBD1 as D (7 bases). V was clipped by 3 bases and J by 5 bases, with 16 bases between them. CDR1 and CDR2 (germline): SGHTA, FQGNSA. CDR3 length: 15 amino acids. The CDR3 region is CASSFQGGESETQYF. CDR3 DNA: TGTGCCAGCAGCTTCCAGGGGGGTGAATCCGAGACCCAGTACTTC. Full variable domain (remainder filled in from reference TRBV7-2 and TRBJ2-5): GAGVSQSPSNKVTEKGKDVELRCDPISGHTALYWYRQSLGQGLEFLIYFQGNSAPDKSGLPSDRFSAERTGGSVSTLTIQRTQQEDSAVYLCASSFQGGESETQYFGPGTRLLVL.

The CDR3 region has the DNA TGTGCCAGCAGTGGAGTGGGGACAGGGGGCACAGATACGCAGTATTTT. This translates into CASSGVGTGGTDTQYF. This chain uses TRBV2 with TRBJ2-3; 10 nucleotides match TRBD1. CDR3 length: 16 residues. After removal of 4 bases from V and 1 base from J, the junction contained 5 bases not matched to a gene. Germline values: CDR1 SNHLY, CDR2 FYNNEI.

This clone was seen a handful of times. V gene TRBV7-2 combines with J gene TRBJ1-6; D unclear. Germline loops: CDR1 SGHTA, CDR2 FQGNSA. V lost 5 bases and J lost 6, with 11 bases in between. The CDR3 extends over 14 amino acids. The DNA of the CDR3 is TGTGCCAGCAGCCCGCTAGATGGTAATTCACCCCTCCACTTT. This gives the protein CASSPLDGNSPLHF.

The chain uses TRBV28 and TRBJ1-2; TRBD1 matches 11 bases. With 2 bases clipped from V and 1 base from J, the junction kept 3 bases outside the gene matches. In germline, CDR1 is MDHEN, CDR2 SYDVKM. There are 16 residues in the CDR3. CDR3 bases: TGTGCCAGCAGTTTAGGGGACAGGGGGTATAACTATGGCTACACCTTC. Residues: CASSLGDRGYNYGYTF.

The chain uses TRBV27 and TRBJ2-7, with 10 positions matching TRBD2. V dropped 4 bases and J dropped 5; count of bases not matched to a gene: 11. Germline lookup yields CDR1 MNHEY and CDR2 SMNVEV (reference sequence). The CDR3 totals 16 residues. This CDR3 is CASSSTLAGVQNEQYV. The DNA for the CDR3 is TGTGCCAGCAGTTCCACTCTAGCGGGAGTTCAAAACGAGCAGTACGTC.

The J gene is TRBJ2-1, the V gene TRBV18; 10 bases match TRBD2. This CDR3 region has 19 residues. Germline lookup yields CDR1 KGHSH and CDR2 LQKENI. V was pared by 5 bases and J by 3 bases, with 16 bases of the junction left unmatched. CDR3 DNA sequence: TGTGCCAGCTCATCAAGGGGACTAGCGCGGGAGGGGAACTACAATGAGCAGTTCTTC. It encodes CASSSRGLAREGNYNEQFF. Based on the CDR3 plus reference TRBV18 and TRBJ2-1, the full variable domain is NAGVMQNPRHLVRRRGQEARLRCSPMKGHSHVYWYRQLPEEGLKFMVYLQKENIIDESGMPKERFSAEFPKEGPSILRIQQVVRGDSAAYFCASSSRGLAREGNYNEQFFGPGTRLTVL.

In nucleotides, the CDR3 is TGTGCCAGCAGCCGATCAGGGGGCTTGACTCAGCCCCAGCATTTT. It codes for CASSRSGGLTQPQHF. The chain employs TRBV5-8 and TRBJ1-5, with 8 bases lining up with TRBD1. The CDR3 covers 15 residues. CDR1 is SGHTS, CDR2 YDEGEE, per germline. V was pared by 4 bases and J by 6 bases, with 9 bases of the junction left unmatched.

This chain connects TRBV19 to TRBJ1-1; 7 bases align to TRBD1. Germline V gene sequence: CDR1 LNHDA, CDR2 SQIVND (reference sequence). The CDR3 is 17 residues long. The V gene end was trimmed by 1 base and the J gene end by 1 base; junction bases not matched to a gene: 9. This CDR3 reads CASSIVRGEVKNTEAFF. The CDR3 nucleotides read TGTGCCAGTAGTATAGTCAGGGGGGAAGTTAAGAACACTGAAGCTTTCTTT.

The genes are TRBV5-1 and TRBJ2-3, with TRBD2 matching over 16 bases. The V and J ends lost 4 bases and 0 bases, in that order; junction bases with no gene match: 5. Germline loops: CDR1 SGHRS, CDR2 YFSETQ. This CDR3 comprises 18 residues. In DNA form, the CDR3 reads TGCGCCAGCAGCCATGGGACTAGCGGGAGGGTTAGCACAGATACGCAGTATTTT. It yields the protein CASSHGTSGRVSTDTQYF.

The CDR3 loop reads CASSLGLAGGQETQYF. CDR3 DNA sequence: TGCGCCAGCAGCCTCGGACTAGCGGGAGGCCAAGAGACCCAGTACTTC. The gene calls are TRBV5-1 and TRBJ2-5; TRBD2 matches at 14 bases. The CDR3 contains 16 residues. The V gene end was trimmed by 4 bases and the J gene end by 1 base; junction bases not matched to a gene: 3. Germline-derived CDR1 and CDR2 are SGHRS and YFSETQ.

V and J are TRBV6-1 and TRBJ1-4; 9 bases line up with TRBD1. Germline CDR1 reads MNHNS; CDR2 reads SASEGT. The CDR3 runs 15 residues. V gave up 5 bases and J gave up 8 bases; unmatched junction bases: 9. The CDR3 loop is CASSLPGQGSEKLFF. The DNA for the CDR3 is TGTGCCAGCAGTTTACCGGGACAGGGAAGCGAAAAACTGTTTTTT.